Shown below are 3 T cell receptor beta chains from a single sample sequenced in a study of cytomegalovirus exposure and HLA in healthy donors. Primers: 60 Vbeta forward and 13 Jbeta reverse. Assay used: immunoSEQ multiplex PCR; TCRdb lists only in-frame clones, some missing. The sample has 100,000 to 150,000 clones; 17% are singletons. Sample: PBMCs. These receptors came from a female donor in good health and CMV-seropositive.

This clone was recorded a few times. Mismatch with germline at one junction end may stem from a read error. The chain combines TRBV19 with TRBJ2-2; the D is unclear. In germline, CDR1 is LNHDA, CDR2 SQIVND (reference sequence). The CDR3 is 14 amino acids. CDR3 nucleotide sequence: TGTGCCACATCGAGGCAGCTGAACGCCGGGGAGCTGTTTTTT. Amino acid sequence: CATSRQLNAGELFF. Combining the CDR3 with reference TRBV19 and TRBJ2-2 gives the whole variable domain DGGITQSPKYLFRKEGQNVTLSCEQNLNHDAMYWYRQDPGQGLRLIYYSQIVNDFQKGDIAEGYSVSREKKESFPLTVTSAQKNPTAFYLCATSRQLNAGELFFGEGSRLTVL.

This clone was seen more than once but under ten times. The rearrangement uses TRBV4-1 and TRBJ2-7; a possible D gene is TRBD2 (6 bases). The CDR3 runs 15 residues. The V end was cut by 1 base, the J end by 7 bases, with 17 bases between. CDR1 is MGHRA and CDR2 is YSYEKL in the germline V gene. The CDR3 nucleotides are TGCGCCAGCAGCCAAGGGGGAGGTTCCCCCTTAGAGCAGTACTTC. Its protein is CASSQGGGSPLEQYF.

There are a few counts of this clone. The rearrangement uses TRBV15 and TRBJ2-3; 8 bases map to TRBD2. CDR3 length equals 14 residues. Germline CDR1 is LNHNV and CDR2 is YYDKDF (reference sequence). Trimming took 9 bases from V and 2 from J; bases not matched to a gene: 7. CDR3 region: CATEKRENTDTQYF. The CDR3 bases are TGTGCCACGGAGAAGCGGGAGAACACAGATACGCAGTATTTT. Variable domain in full (rest from reference TRBV15 and TRBJ2-3): DAMVIQNPRYQVTQFGKPVTLSCSQTLNHNVMYWYQQKSSQAPKLLFHYYDKDFNNEADTPDNFQSRRPNTSFCFLDIRSPGLGDTAMYLCATEKRENTDTQYFGPGTRLTVL.